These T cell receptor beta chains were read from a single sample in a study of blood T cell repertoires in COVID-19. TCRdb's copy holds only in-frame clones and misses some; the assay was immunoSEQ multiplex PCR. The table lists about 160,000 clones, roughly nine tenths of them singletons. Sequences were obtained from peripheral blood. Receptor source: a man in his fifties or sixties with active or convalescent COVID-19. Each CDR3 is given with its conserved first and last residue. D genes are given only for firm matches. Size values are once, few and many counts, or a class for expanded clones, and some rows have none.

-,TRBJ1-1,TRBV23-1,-,CASSKRGAEAFF,TGCGCCAGCAGTAAAAGAGGCGCTGAAGCTTTCTTT
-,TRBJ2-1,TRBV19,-,CASSPDSLWEQFF,TGTGCCAGTAGTCCGGACAGTCTCTGGGAGCAGTTCTTC
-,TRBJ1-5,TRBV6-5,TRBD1,CASSLDRGSQPQHF,TGTGCCAGCAGTCTTGACAGGGGCTCTCAGCCCCAGCATTTT
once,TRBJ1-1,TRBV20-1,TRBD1,CSADRGAAFF,TGCAGTGCGGACAGGGGAGCGGCTTTCTTT
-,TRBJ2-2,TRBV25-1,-,CASSEYRDTGELFF,TGTGCCAGCAGTGAATATAGAGACACCGGGGAGCTGTTTTTT
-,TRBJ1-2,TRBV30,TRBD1,CAWNRDREGYTF,TGTGCCTGGAACCGGGACAGGGAGGGCTACACCTTC
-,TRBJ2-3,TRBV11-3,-,CASSLNGLDTQYF,TGTGCCAGCAGCTTAAACGGGTTGGATACGCAGTATTTT
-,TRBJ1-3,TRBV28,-,CASSPRLYSGNTIYF,TGTGCCAGCAGCCCCCGACTGTACTCTGGAAACACCATATATTTT
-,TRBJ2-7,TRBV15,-,CATSRDRTDPVLSYEQYF,TGTGCCACCAGCAGAGATCGTACAGACCCAGTGCTTTCCTACGAGCAGTACTTC
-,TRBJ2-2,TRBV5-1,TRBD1,CASRQTGTAIPLNTGELFF,TGCGCCAGCAGGCAAACCGGGACAGCGATTCCCTTGAACACCGGGGAGCTGTTTTTT
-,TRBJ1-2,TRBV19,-,CASSIGQFGYTF,TGTGCCAGTAGTATAGGACAGTTCGGCTACACCTTC
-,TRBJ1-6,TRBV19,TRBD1,CASSIGQGVGNSPLHF,TGTGCCAGTAGTATCGGACAGGGGGTAGGTAATTCACCCCTCCACTTT
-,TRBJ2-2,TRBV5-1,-,CASRTGHLPNTGELFF,TGCGCCAGCAGAACAGGACACCTCCCAAACACCGGGGAGCTGTTTTTT
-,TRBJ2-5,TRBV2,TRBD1,CASTDRGQRETQYF,TGTGCCAGCACCGACAGGGGGCAACGGGAGACCCAGTACTTC
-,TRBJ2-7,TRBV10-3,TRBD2,CAIKGLAGGEMLYF,TGTGCCATCAAAGGCCTAGCGGGGGGGGAGATGCTGTACTTC
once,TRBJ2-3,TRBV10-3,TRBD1,CAISGQQGASDTQYF,TGTGCCATCAGTGGGCAACAGGGGGCTTCGGATACGCAGTATTTT
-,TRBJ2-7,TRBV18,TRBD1,CASSPGQGSSYEQYF,TGTGCCAGCTCCCCGGGACAGGGTAGCTCCTACGAGCAGTACTTC
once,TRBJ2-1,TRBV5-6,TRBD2,CASSRPTSGVDEQFF,TGTGCCAGCAGCCGCCCGACTAGCGGGGTGGATGAGCAGTTCTTC
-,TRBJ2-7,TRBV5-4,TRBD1,CASSWTGGSEQYF,TGTGCCAGCAGCTGGACAGGGGGCTCCGAGCAGTACTTC
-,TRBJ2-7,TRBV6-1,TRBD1,CASSEYGIGGPYEQYF,TGTGCCAGCAGTGAATACGGGATAGGGGGCCCCTACGAGCAGTACTTC
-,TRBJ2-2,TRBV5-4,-,CASRGGTGELFF,TGTGCCAGCAGGGGGGGCACCGGGGAGCTGTTTTTT
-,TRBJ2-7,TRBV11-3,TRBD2,CASSLAAGPYEQYF,TGTGCCAGCAGCTTAGCAGCGGGACCCTACGAGCAGTACTTC
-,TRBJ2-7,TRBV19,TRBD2,CASSRERGSYEQYF,TGTGCCAGTAGTAGGGAGCGGGGTTCCTACGAGCAGTACTTC
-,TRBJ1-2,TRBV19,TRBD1,CASRDRTHYGYTF,TGTGCCAGTCGGGACAGGACGCACTATGGCTACACCTTC